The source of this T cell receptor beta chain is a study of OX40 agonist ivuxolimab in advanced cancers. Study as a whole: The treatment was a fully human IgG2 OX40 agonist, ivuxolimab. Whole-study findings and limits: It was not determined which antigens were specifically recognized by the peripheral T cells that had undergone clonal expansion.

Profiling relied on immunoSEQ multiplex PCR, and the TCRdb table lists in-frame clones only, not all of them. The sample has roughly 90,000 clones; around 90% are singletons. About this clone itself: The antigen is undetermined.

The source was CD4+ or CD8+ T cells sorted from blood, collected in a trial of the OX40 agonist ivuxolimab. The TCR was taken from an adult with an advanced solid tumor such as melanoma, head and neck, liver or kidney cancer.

The CDR3 bases are TGTGCCAGCAGCCAAGATGGGGGGACTGGAAACACCATATATTTT. As protein: CASSQDGGTGNTIYF. The rearrangement uses TRBV4-2 and TRBJ1-3; tentatively, D is TRBD1 (5 bases). Germline V gene data show CDR1 as LGHNA and CDR2 as YNFKEQ. This CDR3 spans 15 amino acids. The V end lost 0 bases, the J end lost 2 bases, and 8 bases lay between the germline ends.